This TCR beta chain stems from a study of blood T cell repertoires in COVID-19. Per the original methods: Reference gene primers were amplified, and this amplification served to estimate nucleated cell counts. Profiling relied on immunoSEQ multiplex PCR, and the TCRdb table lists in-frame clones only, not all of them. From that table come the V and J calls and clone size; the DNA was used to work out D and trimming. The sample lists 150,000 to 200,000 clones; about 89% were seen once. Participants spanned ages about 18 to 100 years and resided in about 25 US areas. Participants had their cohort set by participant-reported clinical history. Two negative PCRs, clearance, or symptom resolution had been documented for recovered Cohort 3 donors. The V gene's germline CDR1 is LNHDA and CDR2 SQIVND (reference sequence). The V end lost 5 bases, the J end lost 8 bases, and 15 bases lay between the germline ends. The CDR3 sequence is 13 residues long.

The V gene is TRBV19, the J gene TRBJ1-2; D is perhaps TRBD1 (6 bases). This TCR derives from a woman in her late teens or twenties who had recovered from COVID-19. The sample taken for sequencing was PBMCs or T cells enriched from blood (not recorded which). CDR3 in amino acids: CASSAPGQGGYTF. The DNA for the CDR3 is TGTGCCAGTAGTGCTCCGGGACAAGGCGGCTACACCTTC.